This is a list of T cell receptor beta chains from one sample in a study of T cells in Graves' hyperthyroidism and ophthalmopathy. TCRdb re-called the multiplex PCR reads through MiXCR, storing one row per CDR3 protein. Of about 180,000 distinct CDR3 sequences listed, about 18% are singletons. Sequencing used blood. These receptors originate from a woman aged 50 to 60 with Graves' hyperthyroidism. Each CDR3 is given without its conserved first and last residue. A D gene is named only where the DNA matches it firmly. Part of the rows lack a size; the others show once, few, many or a class for expanded clones.

clone size | D gene | J gene | V gene | CDR3 length | CDR3 protein
NA | TRBD2 | TRBJ2-3 | TRBV27 | 12 | ASGGTSHTDTQY
many | NA | TRBJ2-5 | TRBV5-1 | 12 | ASSLFVSQETQY
NA | NA | TRBJ2-4 | TRBV4-1 | 12 | ASSQGEAKNIQY
NA | NA | TRBJ2-5 | TRBV12-3/TRBV12-4 | 13 | ASSKLPAGQETQY
many | NA | TRBJ2-1 | TRBV5-4 | 11 | ASSLLGRENQF
many | NA | TRBJ1-3 | TRBV6-1 | 11 | ASRKASGNTIY
many | NA | TRBJ2-1 | TRBV5-1 | 10 | ASSFLLNEQF
NA | NA | TRBJ1-2 | TRBV3-1 | 12 | ASSRYEILDSYT
many | NA | TRBJ1-2 | TRBV6-1 | 12 | ASSEADGSYGYT
NA | TRBD1 | TRBJ2-7 | TRBV6-1 | 13 | ASSRTGRPTYEQY
many | NA | TRBJ2-1 | TRBV4-1 | 12 | ASSLQSRGNEQF
NA | TRBD1 | TRBJ2-1 | TRBV29-1 | 16 | SPTPGTGKNSPFIEQF
many | TRBD2 | TRBJ2-3 | TRBV12-3/TRBV12-4 | 12 | ASSLREGPDTQY
many | NA | TRBJ1-4 | TRBV15 | 13 | ATSLTTGGYEKLF
few | NA | TRBJ2-3 | TRBV20-1 | 13 | SADLKGKSPDTQY
many | NA | TRBJ1-3 | TRBV20-1 | 13 | SAEGEPLSGNTIY
NA | NA | TRBJ2-1 | TRBV28 | 16 | ASSYQPLRDTGDDEQF
NA | NA | TRBJ2-5 | TRBV28 | 12 | ASSLLGGQETQY
many | NA | TRBJ1-2 | TRBV29-1 | 13 | SVEGGADTNYGYT
many | TRBD1 | TRBJ1-6 | TRBV11-2 | 13 | ASSGRGQYNSPLH
few | TRBD2 | TRBJ2-7 | TRBV4-2 | 18 | ASSPYTGLAGGELSYEQY
many | NA | TRBJ2-7 | TRBV7-9 | 12 | ASSPAGTNYEQY
many | TRBD1 | TRBJ1-2 | TRBV28 | 11 | ASIPGQSYGYT
many | NA | TRBJ2-7 | TRBV7-9 | 11 | ASSSGRGYEQY
NA | NA | TRBJ2-7 | TRBV6-2/TRBV6-3 | 10 | ASRSDLYEQY
many | NA | TRBJ1-2 | TRBV28 | 9 | ASSSRTEMT
few | NA | TRBJ2-1 | TRBV12-3/TRBV12-4 | 13 | ASSPRALQGVEQF
many | TRBD1 | TRBJ1-5 | TRBV20-1 | 13 | SATRQGLGDQPQH
many | TRBD2 | TRBJ2-1 | TRBV7-6 | 14 | ASSLAGTGGQGEQF
many | NA | TRBJ1-1 | TRBV2 | 10 | ASSVALTEAF
NA | NA | TRBJ1-5 | TRBV5-6 | 13 | ASSLGPQQNQPQH
NA | NA | TRBJ2-4 | TRBV4-1 | 12 | ASSPGVRGNIQY
NA | NA | TRBJ1-1 | TRBV7-2 | 10 | ASSSIGTEAF
NA | NA | TRBJ2-2 | TRBV2 | 13 | ASEYGRAPTGELF
NA | NA | TRBJ2-5 | TRBV4-3 | 11 | ASSQGTGAHQY
many | NA | TRBJ1-5 | TRBV6-1 | 8 | ASIGQPQH
many | NA | TRBJ1-1 | TRBV20-1 | 10 | SAIPAGTEAF
NA | TRBD1 | TRBJ1-6 | TRBV25-1 | 12 | ASRLGQTNSPLH
many | TRBD1 | TRBJ2-5 | TRBV5-4 | 12 | ASSSGQIQETQY
few | TRBD2 | TRBJ2-7 | TRBV20-1 | 12 | SASSGGRVHEQY
many | NA | TRBJ2-7 | TRBV19 | 9 | ASRVGYEQY
many | NA | TRBJ1-5 | TRBV4-1 | 12 | ASSRTGVNQPQH
NA | NA | TRBJ1-6 | TRBV25-1 | 11 | AGNRRSSSPLH
many | TRBD1 | TRBJ2-7 | TRBV6-1 | 12 | ASSYRGSLGEQY
NA | NA | TRBJ1-3 | TRBV10-3 | 12 | AISDPGTGNTIY
few | NA | TRBJ2-6 | TRBV19 | 16 | ASSTAGPGVSGANVLT
NA | TRBD2 | TRBJ2-1 | TRBV6-1 | 13 | ASRITSGGAAEQF
NA | NA | TRBJ2-3 | TRBV6-2/TRBV6-3 | 14 | ASSYLAGSSTDTQY